Here is one TCR beta chain with its context. Antigen: not known. The data are from a study of shared clonotypes between healthy human individuals. Researchers ran the assay at a deep level. Repertoires were generated with immunoSEQ multiplex PCR, while TCRdb's copy carries only in-frame clones and drops some. The sample yields over 850,000 clones, roughly 74% seen once. General study findings and limits: Among donors, sharing of clonotypes was expected to be affected by sequencing depth.

The specimen sequenced was memory CD4+ T cells from PBMCs. Described subset: CD45RA-negative fraction. The clonotype originates from a man between 18 and 29 years old in good health. Some clones in this sample may be carry-over from other donors' samples.

CDR3 in amino acids: CASSSRQGANGELFF. The DNA for the CDR3 is TGTGCCAGCAGTTCCAGACAGGGGGCGAACGGGGAGCTGTTTTTT. The rearrangement uses TRBV6-5 and TRBJ2-2; TRBD1 aligns across 10 bases. The CDR3 extends over 15 amino acids. Trimming took 4 bases from V and 7 from J; bases not matched to a gene: 6. The germline V gene has CDR1 MNHEY and CDR2 SVGAGI.